What follows is one TCR beta chain and its context. These data are taken from a study of blood T cell repertoires in COVID-19. Across the study: PBMCs, B-cell-depleted T cells, or T cells provided the cDNA or gDNA that made up the material.

V was pared by 1 base and J by 4 bases, with 13 bases between. The CDR3 extends over 14 amino acids. Germline V gene lookup returns CDR1 SQVTM and CDR2 ANQGSEA. The assay was immunoSEQ multiplex PCR, and TCRdb's table has in-frame clones only and misses some. The table lists over 55,000 clones, 80% to 90% of them singletons. The clonotype was recovered from a man in his fifties or sixties with active COVID-19. The sequenced sample consisted of peripheral blood. The J gene is TRBJ1-1, the V gene TRBV29-1; TRBD1 might be the D (6 bases). DNA of the CDR3: TGCAGCGTTGAAGTGGCAGGGGTAGGCACTGAAGCTTTCTTT. Translating it yields CSVEVAGVGTEAFF.